Presented here are 31 T cell receptor beta chains from one specimen sequenced in a study of CD8 T cells in ankylosing spondylitis. Using its own MiXCR run on the 5' RACE reads, TCRdb lists one record per CDR3 protein. Here the sample spans some 130,000 distinct CDR3 sequences, around 6.6% being singletons. The sequenced material came from blood, either unsorted or a sorted T cell fraction (not recorded which). The receptors shown here come from a female donor with ankylosing spondylitis or in good health (not recorded which).

This clonotype has just a few counts. The J gene is TRBJ2-1, the V gene TRBV18; 8 positions match TRBD1. There are 16 residues in the CDR3. CDR1 is KGHSH, CDR2 LQKENI, per germline. The V and J ends lost 0 bases and 8 bases, in that order; junction bases with no gene match: 9. The CDR3 nucleotides read TGTGCCAGCTCACCACCGTCCGGGACAGGATTGGATGAGCAGTTCTTC. Its protein product is CASSPPSGTGLDEQFF.

The V gene is TRBV11-1, the J gene TRBJ2-1; 8 bases fit TRBD2. Germline lookup yields CDR1 SGHAT and CDR2 FQDESV (reference sequence). The CDR3 is made up of 18 amino acids. The ends lost 2 bases at V and 2 bases at J; junction bases unmatched: 11. CDR3 in DNA: TGTGCCAGCAGCTTATCTCGGGCGGCGGGGGGTGCCTACAATGAGCAGTTCTTC. Translation gives CASSLSRAAGGAYNEQFF. Looking up the rest from reference TRBV11-1 and TRBJ2-1 gives the full variable domain: EAEVAQSPRYKITEKSQAVAFWCDPISGHATLYWYRQILGQGPELLVQFQDESVVDDSQLPKDRFSAERLKGVDSTLKIQPAELGDSAMYLCASSLSRAAGGAYNEQFFGPGTRLTVL.

This clonotype has at least ten counts. The chain joins TRBV20-1 to TRBJ1-3; weak D call: TRBD1 (6 bases). The V end lost 2 bases, the J end lost 0 bases, and 17 bases lay between the germline ends. CDR3 size: 17 residues. Germline CDR1 and CDR2: DFQATT and SNEGSKA (reference sequence). The CDR3 sequence is CSARPRTAISSGNTIYF. The CDR3 DNA follows: TGCAGTGCTAGACCTCGGACAGCGATTAGCTCTGGAAACACCATATATTTT.

This clonotype showed up many times. V and J are TRBV4-1 and TRBJ2-3; no definite D call. The CDR3 is 15 amino acids. The germline gives CDR1 MGHRA, CDR2 YSYEKL. V lost 0 bases, J lost 3 bases, and 10 bases lay in between. The chain's CDR3 is CASSQESRITDTQYF. The CDR3 DNA reads as TGCGCCAGCAGCCAAGAAAGCCGGATTACAGATACGCAGTATTTT.

This clonotype was observed many times. The J gene is TRBJ2-3, the V gene TRBV6-1, with D perhaps matching TRBD1 (5 bases). The CDR3 is 13 residues long. V lost 6 bases and J lost 2, with 9 bases in between. CDR1 MNHNS and CDR2 SASEGT come from the germline V gene. The CDR3: CASSLTVTDTQYF. CDR3 in DNA: TGTGCCAGCAGCCTGACAGTCACAGATACGCAGTATTTT.

This clonotype was detected ten times or more. This chain uses TRBV4-1 with TRBJ2-7, with D possibly TRBD2 on 5 matching bases. The CDR3 contains 14 residues. Trimming cost V 4 bases and J 2 bases, with 12 bases left between them. Per the germline V gene, CDR1 is MGHRA and CDR2 is YSYEKL. The CDR3 region has the DNA TGCGCCAGCAGCCCCGTGGGAGTCACCTACGAGCAGTACTTC. Protein sequence: CASSPVGVTYEQYF.

This clonotype has more than one count but fewer than ten. J is TRBJ2-2 and V is TRBV30; 7 bases are shared with TRBD1. Germline CDR1 and CDR2: GTSNPN and SVGIG (reference sequence). The CDR3 runs 16 residues. J gave up 1 base and V 4 bases, and 9 bases lay outside the gene matches. The CDR3 protein is CAWTGEGQQNTGELFF. In DNA form, the CDR3 reads TGTGCCTGGACCGGAGAGGGACAGCAGAACACCGGGGAGCTGTTTTTT.

This clonotype occurred many times. This sequence joins TRBV20-1 and TRBJ2-7, with a weak D call TRBD2 (7 bases). Germline-derived CDR1 and CDR2 are DFQATT and SNEGSKA (reference sequence). The germline V and J ends were trimmed by 6 bases and 4 bases, with 16 bases remaining between them. The CDR3 length is 13 residues. CDR3 loop: CSAEGGAGYEQYF. DNA of the CDR3: TGCAGTGCGGAGGGGGGGGCCGGGTACGAGCAGTACTTC.

This clonotype has ten or more counts. The CDR3 coding sequence is TGCGCCAGCAGCTTGCGCCGGGCTTCTAATTCACCCCTCCACTTT. It translates to CASSLRRASNSPLHF. The rearrangement links TRBV5-1 to TRBJ1-6; no definite D call. The CDR3 is made up of 15 amino acids. Germline V gene data show CDR1 as SGHRS and CDR2 as YFSETQ. Trimming removed 1 base from V and 6 bases from J, with 11 bases in between.

This clonotype was seen repeatedly, ten times or more. The chain combines TRBV20-1 with TRBJ2-5; TRBD2 matches 10 bases. V lost 6 bases, J lost 2 bases, and 9 bases stayed unmatched. The CDR3 runs 15 residues. Germline lookup yields CDR1 DFQATT and CDR2 SNEGSKA (reference sequence). The CDR3, as DNA: TGCAGTGCCCCGTGGAGCGGGGGGGTTCAAGAGACCCAGTACTTC. The encoded protein is CSAPWSGGVQETQYF.

This clonotype appeared many times. The V and J genes are TRBV5-1 and TRBJ2-7, with TRBD1 identical over 10 bases. Unmatched junction bases numbered 7, after V lost 3 bases and J lost 4 bases. The germline CDR1 and CDR2 sequences are SGHRS and YFSETQ. The CDR3 has 15 amino acids. The CDR3 is CASSSHGQGEYEQYF. The CDR3 DNA follows: TGCGCCAGCAGCTCCCATGGACAGGGGGAATACGAGCAGTACTTC.

This clonotype was picked up many times. This sequence joins TRBV7-3 and TRBJ2-1; 10 positions agree with TRBD2. The junction had 9 bases not matched to a gene; V was cut back by 2 bases and J by 8 bases. Germline CDR1 reads SGHTA; CDR2 reads FQGTGA. This CDR3 region has 16 residues. In nucleotides, the CDR3 is TGTGCCAGCAGCTTAGTCCCGGCTAGCGGGGGACATGAGCAGTTCTTC. This gives the protein CASSLVPASGGHEQFF.

This clonotype occurred many times. V and J are TRBV12-3 or TRBV12-4 and TRBJ2-3; D perhaps matches TRBD1 (5 bases). The CDR3 has 13 residues. Between the trimmed V and J ends, which lost 5 bases and 0 bases, there was a span of 6 bases. The CDR3 nucleotides are TGTGCCAGCAGTGGGGCTAGCACAGATACGCAGTATTTT. Protein: CASSGASTDTQYF.

As to this clonotype: The junction and the germline gene differ at one end; a read error may be behind it. The chain is built from TRBV27 and TRBJ1-6; tentative D call: TRBD1 (5 bases). This CDR3 comprises 15 residues. Per the germline V gene, CDR1 is MNHEY and CDR2 is SMNVEV (reference sequence). DNA of the CDR3: TGTGCCAGCAGTCCGTGGGGCAGGGTTAATTCCCCCCTCCACTTT. This codes for CASSPWGRVNSPLHF.

This clonotype was seen ten or more times. The chain has TRBV20-1 and TRBJ1-2; TRBD1 might be the D (5 bases). Between the trimmed V and J ends, which lost 6 bases and 3 bases, there was a span of 14 bases. From germline, CDR1 is DFQATT and CDR2 SNEGSKA (reference sequence). The length of the CDR3 is 13 residues. The CDR3 loop is CSAPPQGHYGYTF. The DNA of the CDR3 is TGCAGTGCCCCCCCCCAGGGACACTATGGCTACACCTTC.

This clonotype showed up many times. The chain recombines TRBV5-1 with TRBJ2-3; TRBD1 is a possible D gene (6 bases). V was clipped by 7 bases and J by 0 bases, with 15 bases between them. Germline lookup yields CDR1 SGHRS and CDR2 YFSETQ. CDR3 length: 15 amino acids. This CDR3 is CASGSTGHSTDTQYF. The CDR3 DNA is TGCGCCAGCGGCTCAACGGGACATAGCACAGATACGCAGTATTTT.

This clonotype appeared many times. The chain combines TRBV19 with TRBJ1-1; D gene ambiguous. Germline loops: CDR1 LNHDA, CDR2 SQIVND (reference sequence). The V and J ends lost 7 bases and 1 base respectively, with 19 bases between them. This CDR3 region has 16 residues. CDR3 sequence (DNA): TGTGCCAGTACTAACCTGGACGGAATCTCGAACACTGAAGCTTTCTTT. Translating gives CASTNLDGISNTEAFF.

This clonotype was found many times. This chain joins TRBV7-2 and TRBJ2-7; TRBD1 matches 9 bases. The CDR3 is made up of 12 amino acids. Germline assignment: CDR1 SGHTA and CDR2 FQGNSA. V dropped 5 bases and J dropped 9; count of bases not matched to a gene: 5. The CDR3 sequence is CASSTGQGLQYF. CDR3 bases: TGTGCCAGCAGCACCGGACAGGGGTTGCAGTACTTC.

In this sample, this clonotype turned up many times. The rearrangement links TRBV6-1 to TRBJ1-5; possibly TRBD1 for D (5 bases). The V end was cut by 1 base, the J end by 2 bases, with 12 bases between. CDR3 length equals 16 residues. Germline CDR1 reads MNHNS; CDR2 reads SASEGT. The CDR3 coding sequence is TGTGCCAGCAGTGAAGTTGGGGGTATGGGCAATCAGCCCCAGCATTTT. It yields the protein CASSEVGGMGNQPQHF.

This clonotype was detected ten times or more. The chain employs TRBV7-2 and TRBJ2-3; D is undetermined. Germline V gene lookup returns CDR1 SGHTA and CDR2 FQGNSA. Deletions cut 8 bases from V and 2 bases from J, with 8 bases between. CDR3 length equals 12 residues. This CDR3 reads CASERYTDTQYF. CDR3 sequence (DNA): TGTGCCAGCGAACGGTACACAGATACGCAGTATTTT. The whole variable domain, filled in from reference TRBV7-2 and TRBJ2-3, reads GAGVSQSPSNKVTEKGKDVELRCDPISGHTALYWYRQSLGQGLEFLIYFQGNSAPDKSGLPSDRFSAERTGGSVSTLTIQRTQQEDSAVYLCASERYTDTQYFGPGTRLTVL.

This sequence joins TRBV6-1 and TRBJ2-4; 9 bases map to TRBD1. The CDR3 has 15 amino acids. Trimming at V came to 6 bases and at J to 10 bases, leaving 13 bases not matched to a gene. Germline lookup yields CDR1 MNHNS and CDR2 SASEGT. Written as DNA, the CDR3 is TGTGCCAGCAGGAGGACAGGGGACGGGCGGTCGATTCAGTACTTC. Encoded protein: CASRRTGDGRSIQYF.

This clonotype appeared many times. V and J are TRBV24-1 and TRBJ2-2; possible D gene TRBD1, 5 bases. The CDR3 length is 15 residues. Germline V gives CDR1 KGHDR, CDR2 SFDVKD. The ends were cut back, 9 bases at V and 1 base at J, with 14 bases in the middle. The CDR3 loop is CATSSPGQNTGELFF. CDR3 coding DNA: TGTGCCACCTCCTCCCCCGGACAGAACACCGGGGAGCTGTTTTTT.

The table lists this clonotype with many counts. The rearrangement joins TRBV12-3 or TRBV12-4 to TRBJ1-5, with D possibly matching TRBD1 (6 bases). The V and J ends lost 2 bases and 2 bases respectively, with 10 bases between them. This CDR3 is 15 amino acids long. Here the CDR3 reads CASSLWGLGNQPQHF. CDR3 sequence (DNA): TGTGCCAGCAGTTTATGGGGGCTCGGCAATCAGCCCCAGCATTTT.

The sample holds many counts of this clonotype. The J gene is TRBJ2-7, the V gene TRBV20-1, with TRBD2 matching over 8 bases. This CDR3 comprises 12 residues. CDR1 and CDR2 from the germline V gene are DFQATT and SNEGSKA (reference sequence). The V gene end was trimmed by 5 bases and the J gene end by 3 bases; junction bases not matched to a gene: 3. The CDR3 region has the DNA TGCAGTGCTGATAGCGGGGACTACGAGCAGTACTTC. Translation: CSADSGDYEQYF.

This clonotype was seen only a few times. The J gene is TRBJ1-4, the V gene TRBV7-9, with TRBD1 matching over 8 bases. The V and J ends lost 6 bases and 6 bases, in that order; junction bases with no gene match: 9. The CDR3 has 15 amino acids. Germline V gives CDR1 SEHNR, CDR2 FQNEAQ (reference sequence). The CDR3 coding sequence is TGTGCCAGCAGGGCATCACAGGGGGGGTATGAAAAACTGTTTTTT. This translates into CASRASQGGYEKLFF.

This clonotype appeared many times. J is TRBJ2-5 and V is TRBV5-6; D is possibly TRBD2 (6 bases). The CDR3 is 13 amino acids. The ends were cut back, 4 bases at V and 4 bases at J, with 11 bases in the middle. Looked up from germline, CDR1 is SGHDT and CDR2 is YYEEEE. In DNA, the CDR3 is TGTGCCAGCAGCGAGAGGGGAGGAGAGACCCAGTACTTC. It codes for CASSERGGETQYF.

This clonotype occurred many times. The CDR3 reads CASSLQGVTEAFF. CDR3 nucleotides: TGTGCCAGCAGTTTACAGGGGGTCACTGAAGCTTTCTTT. This chain joins TRBV6-6 and TRBJ1-1, with TRBD1 identical over 8 bases. CDR3 size: 13 residues. CDR1 and CDR2 from the germline V gene are MNHNY and SVGAGI (reference sequence). The V gene end was trimmed by 4 bases and the J gene end by 4 bases; junction bases not matched to a gene: 2.

The chain is built from TRBV20-1 and TRBJ1-1; no definite D call. Germline V CDR1 and CDR2: DFQATT, SNEGSKA (reference sequence). There are 11 residues in the CDR3. Trimming pared 3 bases from V and 11 bases from J, leaving 13 bases between. CDR3 nucleotide sequence: TGCAGTGCTAGGAGTCCAGGCAGGGCTTTCTTT. It specifies CSARSPGRAFF.

This clonotype was counted many times. This chain uses TRBV7-6 with TRBJ1-6; possible D gene TRBD1, 6 bases. Trimming left V 8 bases short and J 7 bases short, with 18 bases between. The CDR3 consists of 15 residues. Looked up from germline, CDR1 is SGHVS and CDR2 is FNYEAQ. Here the CDR3 reads CASSLGGGGNSPLHF. The DNA of the CDR3 is TGTGCCAGCTCCCTGGGAGGGGGGGGGAATTCACCCCTCCACTTT.

In its sample, this clonotype was seen many times. The V call is TRBV7-2, the J call TRBJ2-7, with TRBD1 matching over 8 bases. Germline-derived CDR1 and CDR2 are SGHTA and FQGNSA. Unmatched junction bases numbered 8, after V lost 5 bases and J lost 2 bases. CDR3 length: 15 residues. The CDR3 nucleotides are TGTGCCAGCAGCCTAACTGGACAGGGCCCCTACGAGCAGTACTTC. It yields the protein CASSLTGQGPYEQYF.

This rearrangement joins TRBV20-1 to TRBJ1-2, with TRBD1 as a possible D gene (5 bases). In germline, CDR1 is DFQATT, CDR2 SNEGSKA (reference sequence). Trimming took 6 bases from V and 5 from J, leaving 16 bases between them. This CDR3 is built from 13 residues. The CDR3 region is CSASGGGEYGYTF. For the CDR3, the DNA is TGCAGTGCCTCGGGCGGGGGGGAGTATGGCTACACCTTC.